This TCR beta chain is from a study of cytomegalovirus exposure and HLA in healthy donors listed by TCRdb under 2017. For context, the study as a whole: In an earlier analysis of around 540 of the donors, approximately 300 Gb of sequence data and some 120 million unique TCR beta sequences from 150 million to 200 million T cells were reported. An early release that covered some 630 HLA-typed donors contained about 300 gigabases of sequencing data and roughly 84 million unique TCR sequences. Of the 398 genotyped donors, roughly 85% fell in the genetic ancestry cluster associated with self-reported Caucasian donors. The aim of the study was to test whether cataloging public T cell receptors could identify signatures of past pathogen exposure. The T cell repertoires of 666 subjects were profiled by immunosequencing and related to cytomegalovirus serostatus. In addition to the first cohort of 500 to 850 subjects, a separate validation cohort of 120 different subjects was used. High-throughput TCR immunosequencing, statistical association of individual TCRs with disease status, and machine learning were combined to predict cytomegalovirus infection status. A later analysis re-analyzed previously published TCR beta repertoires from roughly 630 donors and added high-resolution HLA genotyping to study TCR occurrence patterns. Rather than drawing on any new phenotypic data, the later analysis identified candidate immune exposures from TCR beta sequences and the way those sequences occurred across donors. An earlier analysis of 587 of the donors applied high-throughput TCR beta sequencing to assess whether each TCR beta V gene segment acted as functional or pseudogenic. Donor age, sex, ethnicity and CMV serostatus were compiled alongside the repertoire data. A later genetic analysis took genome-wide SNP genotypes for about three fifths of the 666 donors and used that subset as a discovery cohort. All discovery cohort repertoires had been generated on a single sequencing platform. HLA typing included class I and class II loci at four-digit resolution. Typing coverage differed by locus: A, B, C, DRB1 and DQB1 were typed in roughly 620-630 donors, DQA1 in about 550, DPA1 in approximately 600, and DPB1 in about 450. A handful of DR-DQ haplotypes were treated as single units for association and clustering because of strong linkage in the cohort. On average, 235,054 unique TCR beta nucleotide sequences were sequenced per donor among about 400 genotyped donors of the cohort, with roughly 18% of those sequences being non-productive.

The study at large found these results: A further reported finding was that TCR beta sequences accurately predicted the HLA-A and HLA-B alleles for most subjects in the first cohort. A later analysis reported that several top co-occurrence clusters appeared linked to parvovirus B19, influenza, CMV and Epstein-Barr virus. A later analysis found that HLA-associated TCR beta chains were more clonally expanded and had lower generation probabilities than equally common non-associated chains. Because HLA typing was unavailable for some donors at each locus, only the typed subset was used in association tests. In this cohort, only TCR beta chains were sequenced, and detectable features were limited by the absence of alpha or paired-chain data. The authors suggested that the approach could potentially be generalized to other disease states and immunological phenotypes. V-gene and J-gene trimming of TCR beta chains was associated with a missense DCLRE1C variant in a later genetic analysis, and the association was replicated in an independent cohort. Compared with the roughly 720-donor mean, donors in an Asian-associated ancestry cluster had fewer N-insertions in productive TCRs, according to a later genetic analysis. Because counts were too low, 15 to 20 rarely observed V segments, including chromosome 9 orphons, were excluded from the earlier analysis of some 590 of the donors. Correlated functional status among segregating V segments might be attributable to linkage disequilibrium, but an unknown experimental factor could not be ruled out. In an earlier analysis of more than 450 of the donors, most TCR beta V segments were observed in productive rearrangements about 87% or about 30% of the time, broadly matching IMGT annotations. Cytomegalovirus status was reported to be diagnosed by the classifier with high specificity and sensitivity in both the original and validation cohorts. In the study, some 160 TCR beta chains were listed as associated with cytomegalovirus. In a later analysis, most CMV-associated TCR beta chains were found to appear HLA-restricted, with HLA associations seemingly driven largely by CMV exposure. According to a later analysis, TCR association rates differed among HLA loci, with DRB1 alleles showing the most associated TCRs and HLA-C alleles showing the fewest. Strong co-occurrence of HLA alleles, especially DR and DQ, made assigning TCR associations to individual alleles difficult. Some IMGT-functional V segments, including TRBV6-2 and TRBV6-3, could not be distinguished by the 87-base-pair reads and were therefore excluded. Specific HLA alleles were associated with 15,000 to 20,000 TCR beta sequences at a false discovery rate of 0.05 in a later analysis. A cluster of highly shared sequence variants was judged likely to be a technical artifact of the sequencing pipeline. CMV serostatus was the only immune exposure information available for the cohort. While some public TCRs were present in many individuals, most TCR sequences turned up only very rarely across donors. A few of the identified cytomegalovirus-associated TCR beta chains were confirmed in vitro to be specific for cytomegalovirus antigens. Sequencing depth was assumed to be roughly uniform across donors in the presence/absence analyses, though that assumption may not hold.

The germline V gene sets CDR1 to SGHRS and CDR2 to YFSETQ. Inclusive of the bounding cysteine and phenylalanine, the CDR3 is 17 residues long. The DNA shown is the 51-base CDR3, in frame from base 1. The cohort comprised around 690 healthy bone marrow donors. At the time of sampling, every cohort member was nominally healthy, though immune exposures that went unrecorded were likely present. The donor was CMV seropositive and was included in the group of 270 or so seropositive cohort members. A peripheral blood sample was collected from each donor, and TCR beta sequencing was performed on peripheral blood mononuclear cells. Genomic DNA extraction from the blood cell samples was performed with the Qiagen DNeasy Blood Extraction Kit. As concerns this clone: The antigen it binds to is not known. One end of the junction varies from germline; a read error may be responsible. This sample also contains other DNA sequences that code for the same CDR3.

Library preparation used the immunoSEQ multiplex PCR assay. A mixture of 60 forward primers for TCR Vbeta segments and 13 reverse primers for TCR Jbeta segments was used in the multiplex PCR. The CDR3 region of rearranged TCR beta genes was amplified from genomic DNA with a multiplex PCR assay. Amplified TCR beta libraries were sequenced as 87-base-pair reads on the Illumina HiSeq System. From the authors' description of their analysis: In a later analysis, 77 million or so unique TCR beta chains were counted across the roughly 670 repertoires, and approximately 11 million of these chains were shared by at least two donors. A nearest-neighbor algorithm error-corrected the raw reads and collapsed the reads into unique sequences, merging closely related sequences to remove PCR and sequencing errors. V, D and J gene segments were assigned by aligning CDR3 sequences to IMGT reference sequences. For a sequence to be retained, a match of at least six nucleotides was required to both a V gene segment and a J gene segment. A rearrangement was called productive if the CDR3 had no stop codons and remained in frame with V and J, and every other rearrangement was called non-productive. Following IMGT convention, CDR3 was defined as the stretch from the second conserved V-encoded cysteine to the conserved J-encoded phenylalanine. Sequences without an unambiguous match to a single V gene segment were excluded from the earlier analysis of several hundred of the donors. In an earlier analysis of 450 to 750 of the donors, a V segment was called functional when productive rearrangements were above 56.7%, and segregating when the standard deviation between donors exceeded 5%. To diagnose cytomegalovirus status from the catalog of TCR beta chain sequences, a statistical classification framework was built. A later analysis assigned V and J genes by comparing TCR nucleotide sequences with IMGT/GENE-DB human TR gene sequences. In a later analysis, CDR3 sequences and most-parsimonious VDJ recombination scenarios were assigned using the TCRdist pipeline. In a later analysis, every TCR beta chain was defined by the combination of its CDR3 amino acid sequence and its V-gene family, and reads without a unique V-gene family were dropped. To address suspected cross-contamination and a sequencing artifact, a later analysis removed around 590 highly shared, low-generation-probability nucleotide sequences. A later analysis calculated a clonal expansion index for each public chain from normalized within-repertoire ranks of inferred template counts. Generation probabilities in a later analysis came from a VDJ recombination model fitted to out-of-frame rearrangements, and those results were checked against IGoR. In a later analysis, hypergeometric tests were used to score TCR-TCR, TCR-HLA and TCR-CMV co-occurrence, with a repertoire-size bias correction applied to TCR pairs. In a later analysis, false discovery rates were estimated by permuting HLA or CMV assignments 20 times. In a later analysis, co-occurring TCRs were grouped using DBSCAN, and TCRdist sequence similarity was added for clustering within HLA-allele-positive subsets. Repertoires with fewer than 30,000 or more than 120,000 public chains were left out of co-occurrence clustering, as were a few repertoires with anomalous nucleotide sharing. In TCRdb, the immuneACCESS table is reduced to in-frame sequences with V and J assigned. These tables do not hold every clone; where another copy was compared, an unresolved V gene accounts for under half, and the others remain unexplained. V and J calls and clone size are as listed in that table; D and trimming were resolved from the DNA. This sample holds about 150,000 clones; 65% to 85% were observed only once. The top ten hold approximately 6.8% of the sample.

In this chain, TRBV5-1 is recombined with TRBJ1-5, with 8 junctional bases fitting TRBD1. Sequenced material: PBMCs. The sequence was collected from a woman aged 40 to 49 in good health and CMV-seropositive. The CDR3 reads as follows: CASSLSGRGRVGQPQHF. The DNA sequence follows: TGCGCCAGTAGCTTGTCGGGCAGGGGGCGTGTAGGTCAGCCCCAGCATTTT.